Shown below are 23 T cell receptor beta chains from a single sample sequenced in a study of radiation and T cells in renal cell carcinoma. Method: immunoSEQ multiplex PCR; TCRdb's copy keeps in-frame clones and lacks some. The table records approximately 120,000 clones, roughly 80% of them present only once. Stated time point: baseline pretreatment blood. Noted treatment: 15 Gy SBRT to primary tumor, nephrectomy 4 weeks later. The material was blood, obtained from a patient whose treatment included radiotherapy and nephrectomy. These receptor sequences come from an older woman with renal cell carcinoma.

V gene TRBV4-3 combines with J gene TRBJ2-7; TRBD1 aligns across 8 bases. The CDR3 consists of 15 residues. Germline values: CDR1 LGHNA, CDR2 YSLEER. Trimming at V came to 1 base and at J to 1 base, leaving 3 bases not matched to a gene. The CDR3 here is CASSQGTGNSYEQYF. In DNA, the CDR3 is TGCGCCAGCAGCCAAGGGACAGGGAATTCCTACGAGCAGTACTTC.

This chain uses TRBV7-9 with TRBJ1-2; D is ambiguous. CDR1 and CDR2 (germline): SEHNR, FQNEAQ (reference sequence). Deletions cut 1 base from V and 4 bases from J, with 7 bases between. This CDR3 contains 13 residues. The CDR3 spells CASSLGTGYGYTF. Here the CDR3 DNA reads TGTGCCAGCAGCTTAGGGACGGGCTATGGCTACACCTTC.

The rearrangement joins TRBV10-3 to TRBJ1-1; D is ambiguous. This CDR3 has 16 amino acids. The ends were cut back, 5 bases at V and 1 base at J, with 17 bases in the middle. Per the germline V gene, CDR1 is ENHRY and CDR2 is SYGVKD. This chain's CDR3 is CAISPTKRLSNTEAFF. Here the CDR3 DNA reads TGTGCCATCAGTCCCACTAAACGGCTGTCGAACACTGAAGCTTTCTTT.

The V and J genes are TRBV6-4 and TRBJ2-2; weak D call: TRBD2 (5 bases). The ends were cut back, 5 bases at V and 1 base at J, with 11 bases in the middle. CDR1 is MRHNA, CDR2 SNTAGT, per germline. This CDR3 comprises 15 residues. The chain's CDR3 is CASSSTGENTGELFF. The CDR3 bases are TGTGCCAGCAGTTCTACCGGGGAGAACACCGGGGAGCTGTTTTTT.

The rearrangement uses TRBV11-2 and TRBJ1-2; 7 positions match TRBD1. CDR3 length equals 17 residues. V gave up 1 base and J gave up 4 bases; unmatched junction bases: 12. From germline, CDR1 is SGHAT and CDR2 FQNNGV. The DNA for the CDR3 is TGTGCCAGCAGCTTAGGCCCGGGACAGCACTACGCCTATGGCTACACCTTC. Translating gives CASSLGPGQHYAYGYTF.

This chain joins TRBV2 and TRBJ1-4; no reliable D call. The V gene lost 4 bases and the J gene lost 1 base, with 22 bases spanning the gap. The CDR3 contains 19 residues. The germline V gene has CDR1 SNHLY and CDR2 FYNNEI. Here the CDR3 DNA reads TGTGCCAGCAGTGTAGTTGGAGGTTACGCAAAGGGAACTAATGAAAAACTGTTTTTT. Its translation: CASSVVGGYAKGTNEKLFF. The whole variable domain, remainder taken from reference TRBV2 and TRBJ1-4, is EPEVTQTPSHQVTQMGQEVILRCVPISNHLYFYWYRQILGQKVEFLVSFYNNEISEKSEIFDDQFSVERPDGSNFTLKIRSTKLEDSAMYFCASSVVGGYAKGTNEKLFFGSGTQLSVL.

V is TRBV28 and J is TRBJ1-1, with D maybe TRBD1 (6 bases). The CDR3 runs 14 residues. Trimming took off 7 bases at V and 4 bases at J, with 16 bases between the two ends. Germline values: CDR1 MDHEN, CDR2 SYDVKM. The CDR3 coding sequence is TGTGCCAGCACCCACTCAGGGGTAGTCACTGAAGCTTTCTTT. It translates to CASTHSGVVTEAFF.

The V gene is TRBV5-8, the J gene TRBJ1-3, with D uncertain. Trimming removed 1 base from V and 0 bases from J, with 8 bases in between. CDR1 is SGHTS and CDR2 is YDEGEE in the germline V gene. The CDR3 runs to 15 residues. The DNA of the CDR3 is TGTGCCAGCAGCTTGAGGCAGTTCTCTGGAAACACCATATATTTT. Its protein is CASSLRQFSGNTIYF.

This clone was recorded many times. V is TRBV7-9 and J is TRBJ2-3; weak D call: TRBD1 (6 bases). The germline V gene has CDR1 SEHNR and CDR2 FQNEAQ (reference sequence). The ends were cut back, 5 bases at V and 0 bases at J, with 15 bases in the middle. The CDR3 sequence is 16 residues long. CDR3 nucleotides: TGTGCCAGCAGCGATCTACAGGGCCCTAGCACAGATACGCAGTATTTT. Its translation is CASSDLQGPSTDTQYF.

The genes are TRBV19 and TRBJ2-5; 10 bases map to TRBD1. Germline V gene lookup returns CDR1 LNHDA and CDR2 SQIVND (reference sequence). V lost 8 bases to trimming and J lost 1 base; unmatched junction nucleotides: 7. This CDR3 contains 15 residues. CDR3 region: CASGPRTGGQETQYF. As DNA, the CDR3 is TGTGCCAGTGGCCCTCGGACAGGGGGCCAAGAGACCCAGTACTTC.

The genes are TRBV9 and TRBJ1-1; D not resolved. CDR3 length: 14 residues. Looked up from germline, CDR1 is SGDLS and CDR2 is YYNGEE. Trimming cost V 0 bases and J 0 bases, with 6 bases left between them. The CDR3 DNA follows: TGTGCCAGCAGCGTAGGACAAATGAACACTGAAGCTTTCTTT. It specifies CASSVGQMNTEAFF.

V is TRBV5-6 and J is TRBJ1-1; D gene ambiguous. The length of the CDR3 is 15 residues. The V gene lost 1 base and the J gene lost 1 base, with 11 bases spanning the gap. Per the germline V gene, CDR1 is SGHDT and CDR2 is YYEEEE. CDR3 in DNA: TGTGCCAGCAGCTTGTTATCGTCCCCGAACACTGAAGCTTTCTTT. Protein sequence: CASSLLSSPNTEAFF.

CDR3 bases: TGCGCCAGCGTCGATCCGGGCTTATACTCCTCTGGGGCCAACGTCCTGACTTTC. It yields the protein CASVDPGLYSSGANVLTF. The V call is TRBV5-1, the J call TRBJ2-6; D is undetermined. The CDR3 has 18 residues. The V gene lost 7 bases and the J gene lost 0 bases, with 20 bases spanning the gap. The germline CDR1 and CDR2 sequences are SGHRS and YFSETQ.

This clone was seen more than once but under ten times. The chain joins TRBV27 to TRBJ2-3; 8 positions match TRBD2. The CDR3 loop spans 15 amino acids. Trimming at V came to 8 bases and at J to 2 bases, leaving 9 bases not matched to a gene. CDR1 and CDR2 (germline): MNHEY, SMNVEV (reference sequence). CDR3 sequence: CASALAGSYTDTQYF. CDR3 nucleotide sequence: TGTGCCAGCGCCTTAGCGGGAAGCTACACAGATACGCAGTATTTT.

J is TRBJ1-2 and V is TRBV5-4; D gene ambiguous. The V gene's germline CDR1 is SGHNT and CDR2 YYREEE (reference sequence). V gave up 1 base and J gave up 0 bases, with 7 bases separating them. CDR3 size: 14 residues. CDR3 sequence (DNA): TGTGCCAGCAGCTTGCGAACGGCTAACTATGGCTACACCTTC. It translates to CASSLRTANYGYTF.

CDR3: CATSRPGTGPYEQYF. The CDR3, as DNA: TGTGCCACCAGCAGACCCGGGACAGGACCCTACGAGCAGTACTTC. The rearrangement uses TRBV15 and TRBJ2-7; 8 bases agree with TRBD1. This CDR3 contains 15 residues. V shed 2 bases and J 2 bases; nucleotides not matched to a gene: 5. Germline assignment: CDR1 LNHNV and CDR2 YYDKDF (reference sequence).

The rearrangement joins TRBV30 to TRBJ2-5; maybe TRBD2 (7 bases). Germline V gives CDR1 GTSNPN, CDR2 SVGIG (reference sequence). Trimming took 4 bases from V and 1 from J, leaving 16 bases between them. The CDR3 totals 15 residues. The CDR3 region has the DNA TGTGCCTGGACGCAAGGGGGAGGGGTCCAAGAGACCCAGTACTTC. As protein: CAWTQGGGVQETQYF.

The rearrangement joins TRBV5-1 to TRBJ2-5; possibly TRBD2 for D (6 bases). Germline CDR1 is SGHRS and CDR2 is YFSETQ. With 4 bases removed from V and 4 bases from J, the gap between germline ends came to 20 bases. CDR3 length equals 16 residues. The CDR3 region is CASSPQRATLLETQYF. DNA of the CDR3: TGCGCCAGCAGCCCGCAGCGGGCTACCTTGCTAGAGACCCAGTACTTC.

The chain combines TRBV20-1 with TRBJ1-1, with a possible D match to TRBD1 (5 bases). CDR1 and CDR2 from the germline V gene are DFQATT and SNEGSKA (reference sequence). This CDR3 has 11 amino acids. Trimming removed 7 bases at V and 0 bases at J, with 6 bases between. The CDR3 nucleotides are TGCAGTGGGGACCTGAACACTGAAGCTTTCTTT. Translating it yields CSGDLNTEAFF.

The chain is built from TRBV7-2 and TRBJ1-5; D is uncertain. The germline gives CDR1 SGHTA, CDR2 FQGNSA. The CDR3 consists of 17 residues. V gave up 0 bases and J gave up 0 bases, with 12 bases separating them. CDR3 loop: CASSLARGLISNQPQHF. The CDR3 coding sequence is TGTGCCAGCAGCTTAGCCCGCGGGCTGATTAGCAATCAGCCCCAGCATTTT.

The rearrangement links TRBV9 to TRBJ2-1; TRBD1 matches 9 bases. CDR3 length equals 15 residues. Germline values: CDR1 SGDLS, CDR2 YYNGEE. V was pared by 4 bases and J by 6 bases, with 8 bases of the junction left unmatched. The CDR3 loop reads CASSPLGDRVNEQFF. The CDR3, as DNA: TGTGCCAGCAGCCCATTGGGGGACAGGGTCAATGAGCAGTTCTTC. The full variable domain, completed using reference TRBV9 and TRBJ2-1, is DSGVTQTPKHLITATGQRVTLRCSPRSGDLSVYWYQQSLDQGLQFLIQYYNGEERAKGNILERFSAQQFPDLHSELNLSSLELGDSALYFCASSPLGDRVNEQFFGPGTRLTVL.

The chain's CDR3 is CASSYSGQGSGYTF. DNA of the CDR3: TGTGCCAGCAGTTACTCGGGACAGGGTAGCGGCTACACCTTC. J is TRBJ1-2 and V is TRBV6-5; 9 nucleotides line up with TRBD1. Trimming cost V 0 bases and J 8 bases; bases outside gene matches: 4. CDR1 is MNHEY, CDR2 SVGAGI, per germline. This CDR3 has 14 amino acids.

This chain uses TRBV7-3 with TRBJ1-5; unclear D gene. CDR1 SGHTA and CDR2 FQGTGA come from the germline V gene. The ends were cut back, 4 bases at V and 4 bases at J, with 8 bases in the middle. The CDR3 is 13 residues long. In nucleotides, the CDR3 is TGTGCCAGCAGCTCAGGACCGAATCAGCCCCAGCATTTT. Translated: CASSSGPNQPQHF.